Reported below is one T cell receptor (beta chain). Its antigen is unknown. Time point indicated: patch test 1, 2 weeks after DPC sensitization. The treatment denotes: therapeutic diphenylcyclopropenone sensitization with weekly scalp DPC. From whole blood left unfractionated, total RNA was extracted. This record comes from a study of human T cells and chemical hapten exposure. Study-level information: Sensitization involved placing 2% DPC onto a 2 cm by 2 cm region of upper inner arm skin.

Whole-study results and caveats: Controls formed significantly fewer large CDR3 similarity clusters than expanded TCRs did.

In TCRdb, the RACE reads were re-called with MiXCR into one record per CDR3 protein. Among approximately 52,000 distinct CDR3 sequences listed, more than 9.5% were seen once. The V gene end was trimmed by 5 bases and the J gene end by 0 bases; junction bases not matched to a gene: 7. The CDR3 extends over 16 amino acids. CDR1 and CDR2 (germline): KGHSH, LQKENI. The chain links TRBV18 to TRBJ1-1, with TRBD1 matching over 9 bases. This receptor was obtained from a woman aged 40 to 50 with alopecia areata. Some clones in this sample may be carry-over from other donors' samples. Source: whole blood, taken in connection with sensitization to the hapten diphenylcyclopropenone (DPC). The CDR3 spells CASSSGQGKMNTEAFF. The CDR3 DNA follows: TGTGCCAGCTCAAGCGGACAGGGGAAAATGAACACTGAAGCTTTCTTT.